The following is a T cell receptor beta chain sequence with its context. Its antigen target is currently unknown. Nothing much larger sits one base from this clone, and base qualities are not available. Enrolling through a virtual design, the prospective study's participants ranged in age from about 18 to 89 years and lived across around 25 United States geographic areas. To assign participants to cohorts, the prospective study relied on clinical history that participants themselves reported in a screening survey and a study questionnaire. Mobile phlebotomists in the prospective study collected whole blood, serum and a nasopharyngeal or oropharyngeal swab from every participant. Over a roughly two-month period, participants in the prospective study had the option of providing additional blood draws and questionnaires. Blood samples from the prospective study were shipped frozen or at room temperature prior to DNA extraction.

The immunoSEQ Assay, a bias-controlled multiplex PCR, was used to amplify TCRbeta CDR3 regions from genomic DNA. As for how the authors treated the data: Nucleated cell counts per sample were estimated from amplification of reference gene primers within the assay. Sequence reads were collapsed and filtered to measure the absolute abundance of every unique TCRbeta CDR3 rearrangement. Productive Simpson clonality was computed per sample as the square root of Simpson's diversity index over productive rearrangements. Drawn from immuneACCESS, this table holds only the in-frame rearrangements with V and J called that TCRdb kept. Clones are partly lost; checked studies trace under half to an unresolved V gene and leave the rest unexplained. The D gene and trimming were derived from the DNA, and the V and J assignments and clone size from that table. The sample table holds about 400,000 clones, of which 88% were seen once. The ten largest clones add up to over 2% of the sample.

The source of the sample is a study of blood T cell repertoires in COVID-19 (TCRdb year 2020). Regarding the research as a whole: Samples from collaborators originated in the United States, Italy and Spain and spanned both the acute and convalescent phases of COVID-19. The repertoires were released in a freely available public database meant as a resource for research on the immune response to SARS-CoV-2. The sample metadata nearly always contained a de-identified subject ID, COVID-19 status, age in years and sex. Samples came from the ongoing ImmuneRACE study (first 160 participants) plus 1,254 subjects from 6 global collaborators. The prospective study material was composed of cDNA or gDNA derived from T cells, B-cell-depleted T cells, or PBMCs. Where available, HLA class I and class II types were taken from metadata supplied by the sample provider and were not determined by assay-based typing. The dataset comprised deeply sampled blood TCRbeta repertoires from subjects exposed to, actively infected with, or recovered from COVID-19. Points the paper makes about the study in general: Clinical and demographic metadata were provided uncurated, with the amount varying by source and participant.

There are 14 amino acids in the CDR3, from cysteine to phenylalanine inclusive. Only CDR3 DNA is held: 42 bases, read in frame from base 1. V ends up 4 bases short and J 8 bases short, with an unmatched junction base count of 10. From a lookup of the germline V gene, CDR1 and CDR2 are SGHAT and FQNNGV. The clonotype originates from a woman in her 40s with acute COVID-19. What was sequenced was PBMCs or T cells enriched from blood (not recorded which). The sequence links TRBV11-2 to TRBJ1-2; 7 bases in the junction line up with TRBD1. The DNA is TGTGCCAGCAGCTCTTCGGGCTCGACAGGGGGCTACACCTTC. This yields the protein CASSSSGSTGGYTF.